This T cell receptor (beta chain) was documented in a study of blood T cell repertoires in COVID-19. About the study: Some COVID-19 samples were acute and others convalescent; all came from the United States, Italy and Spain. PBMCs, B-cell-depleted T cells, or T cells were the source of the cDNA or gDNA that made up the material.

The cohort comprised adults aged about 18 to 100 years residing in approximately 25 US areas. Trimming left V 2 bases short and J 3 bases short, with 11 bases between. The CDR3 covers 14 residues. The germline V gene encodes CDR1 MDHEN and CDR2 SYDVKM. Original data processing: Nucleated cell counts were estimated from reference gene primer amplification. The table came from immunoSEQ multiplex PCR; TCRdb's copy has only in-frame clones and leaves some out. Clone size and V and J calls were adopted from that table, with D and trimming inferred from the DNA. The table has roughly 190,000 clones, around 82% seen once; the top ten hold 12%.

The V call is TRBV28, the J call TRBJ2-7; D perhaps matches TRBD1 (5 bases). This TCR was sampled from a man aged 40-49 years who had recovered from COVID-19. The sequencing input was PBMCs or T cells enriched from blood (not recorded which). The CDR3 here is CASSLLGVGYEQYF. The CDR3 DNA sequence: TGTGCCAGCAGTTTACTAGGGGTTGGCTACGAGCAGTACTTC.